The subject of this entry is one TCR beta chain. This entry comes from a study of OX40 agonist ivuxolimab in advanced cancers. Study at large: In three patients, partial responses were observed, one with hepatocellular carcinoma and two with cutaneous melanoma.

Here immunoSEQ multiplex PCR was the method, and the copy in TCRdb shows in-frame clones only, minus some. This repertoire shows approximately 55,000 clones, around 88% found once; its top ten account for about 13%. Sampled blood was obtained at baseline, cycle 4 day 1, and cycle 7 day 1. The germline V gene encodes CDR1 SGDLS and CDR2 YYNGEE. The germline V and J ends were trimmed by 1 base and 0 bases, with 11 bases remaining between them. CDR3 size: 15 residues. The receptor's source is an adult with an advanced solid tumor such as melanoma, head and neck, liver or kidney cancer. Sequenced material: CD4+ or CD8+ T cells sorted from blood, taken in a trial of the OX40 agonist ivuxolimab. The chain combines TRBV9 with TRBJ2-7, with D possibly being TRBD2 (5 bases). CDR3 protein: CASSVKDLPSYEQYF. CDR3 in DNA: TGTGCCAGCAGCGTAAAGGACTTACCCTCCTACGAGCAGTACTTC.